These 31 T cell receptor beta chains were sequenced from one sample in a study of T cell responses to AZD1222 COVID-19 vaccine. TCRdb keeps only in-frame clones here, not all; method: immunoSEQ multiplex PCR. The sample carries 150,000 to 250,000 clones, approximately 91% recorded once. The sequenced sample was peripheral blood, obtained 28 days after the second AZD1222 dose. These receptors all stem from an adult who received the AZD1222 COVID-19 vaccine.

V and J are TRBV11-2 and TRBJ1-2; D gene uncertain. This CDR3 comprises 14 residues. Germline assignment: CDR1 SGHAT and CDR2 FQNNGV. V dropped 5 bases and J dropped 4 bases, with 14 bases sitting between them. The CDR3 region is CASSAERIGYGYTF. CDR3 nucleotide sequence: TGTGCCAGCAGCGCCGAACGAATAGGCTATGGCTACACCTTC.

The genes are TRBV6-5 and TRBJ2-3, with 9 nucleotides matching TRBD2. This CDR3 has 15 residues. With V trimmed by 7 bases and J by 5 bases, 10 bases remained unmatched. Germline CDR1 and CDR2: MNHEY and SVGAGI. The CDR3 DNA reads TGTGCCAGCACCTCTCGACTAGCGGAGGGAGATACGCAGTATTTT. Protein sequence: CASTSRLAEGDTQYF.

The chain employs TRBV2 and TRBJ2-3; D might be TRBD1 (6 bases). Trimming removed 8 bases from V and 4 bases from J, with 16 bases in between. The CDR3 has 14 residues. Germline CDR1 and CDR2: SNHLY and FYNNEI. The chain's CDR3 is CASSVGAWADTQYF. CDR3 nucleotide sequence: TGTGCCAGCTCGGTGGGGGCGTGGGCAGATACGCAGTATTTT.

This clone was observed a single time. The rearrangement uses TRBV5-1 and TRBJ2-4; D is ambiguous. Trimming removed 1 base from V and 8 bases from J, with 7 bases in between. Germline CDR1 reads SGHRS; CDR2 reads YFSETQ. The CDR3 runs 12 residues. The CDR3 reads CASSLPGDIQYF. The CDR3 bases are TGCGCCAGCAGCTTGCCTGGTGACATTCAGTACTTC.

This clone was observed once. The CDR3 nucleotides read TGTGCCAGCAGACCTGAGGTGGGCCGCAATGAGCAGTTCTTC. It translates to CASRPEVGRNEQFF. The chain has TRBV28 and TRBJ2-1; no reliable D call. The CDR3 has 14 residues. Trimming took off 6 bases at V and 6 bases at J, with 15 bases between the two ends. CDR1 and CDR2 from the germline V gene are MDHEN and SYDVKM.

This rearrangement joins TRBV7-3 to TRBJ1-1; weak D call: TRBD1 (5 bases). Trimming cost V 4 bases and J 0 bases, with 9 bases left between them. The length of the CDR3 is 14 residues. The germline CDR1 and CDR2 sequences are SGHTA and FQGTGA. The CDR3, as DNA: TGTGCCAGCAGCTCGGGACGCTTGAACACTGAAGCTTTCTTT. Translation gives CASSSGRLNTEAFF. Supplemented by reference TRBV7-3 and TRBJ1-1, the full variable domain reads GAGVSQTPSNKVTEKGKYVELRCDPISGHTALYWYRQSLGQGPEFLIYFQGTGAADDSGLPNDRFFAVRPEGSVSTLKIQRTERGDSAVYLCASSSGRLNTEAFFGQGTRLTVV.

This chain links TRBV18 with TRBJ2-5; D not resolved. V was clipped by 0 bases and J by 1 base, with 6 bases between them. The length of the CDR3 is 14 residues. The germline V gene encodes CDR1 KGHSH and CDR2 LQKENI. CDR3 DNA: TGTGCCAGCTCACCACCCAGCCTCCAAGAGACCCAGTACTTC. It yields the protein CASSPPSLQETQYF. Complete variable domain (other parts from reference TRBV18 and TRBJ2-5): NAGVMQNPRHLVRRRGQEARLRCSPMKGHSHVYWYRQLPEEGLKFMVYLQKENIIDESGMPKERFSAEFPKEGPSILRIQQVVRGDSAAYFCASSPPSLQETQYFGPGTRLLVL.

The chain recombines TRBV12-3 or TRBV12-4 with TRBJ1-1, with D hard to call. Trimming removed 1 base at V and 4 bases at J, with 7 bases between. The CDR3 spans 13 residues. The CDR3 DNA reads TGTGCCAGCAGTTTAGACATCAGCACTGAAGCTTTCTTT. This sequence encodes CASSLDISTEAFF.

The gene calls are TRBV4-3 and TRBJ2-7, with 9 bases identical to TRBD1. V was clipped by 0 bases and J by 0 bases; unmatched bases: 6. The CDR3 is 17 residues long. CDR1 is LGHNA and CDR2 is YSLEER in the germline V gene. The CDR3 DNA sequence: TGCGCCAGCAGCCAAGATCAAGGGACAGGGCTCTCCTACGAGCAGTACTTC. It specifies CASSQDQGTGLSYEQYF.

The chain employs TRBV18 and TRBJ1-2; 7 bases fit TRBD1. Germline V lookup: CDR1 KGHSH, CDR2 LQKENI. The CDR3 runs 16 residues. The ends lost 3 bases at V and 0 bases at J; junction bases unmatched: 7. CDR3 sequence (DNA): TGTGCCAGCTCACCCCTCACGGACAGGCCTAACTATGGCTACACCTTC. This sequence encodes CASSPLTDRPNYGYTF.

The chain couples TRBV27 to TRBJ2-7; TRBD1 or TRBD2 may be the D gene (5 bases each). This CDR3 has 16 amino acids. Trimming shortened V by 5 bases and J by 3 bases, and 20 bases separated the two germline ends. Germline V gives CDR1 MNHEY, CDR2 SMNVEV (reference sequence). The DNA of the CDR3 is TGTGCCAGCAGTCCGGGACCGAGGATTCGGGGCTACGAGCAGTACTTC. It translates to CASSPGPRIRGYEQYF.

The chain is built from TRBV30 and TRBJ2-7; no firm D call. The V end lost 3 bases, the J end lost 5 bases, and 8 bases lay between the germline ends. The V gene's germline CDR1 is GTSNPN and CDR2 SVGIG (reference sequence). The CDR3 consists of 11 residues. The CDR3: CAWRVSNEQYF. The CDR3 nucleotides read TGTGCCTGGAGGGTATCGAACGAGCAGTACTTC.

This clone showed up just once. The gene calls are TRBV5-1 and TRBJ2-1, with 14 bases matching TRBD2. The germline V gene has CDR1 SGHRS and CDR2 YFSETQ. The V and J ends lost 3 bases and 7 bases, in that order; junction bases with no gene match: 3. The CDR3 is 15 amino acids. The CDR3 is CASSSGLAGVNEQFF. CDR3 in DNA: TGCGCCAGCAGCTCGGGACTAGCGGGAGTTAATGAGCAGTTCTTC.

As DNA, the CDR3 is TGCGCCGGGCGACCTACGAACACCGGGGAGCTGTTTTTT. It yields the protein CAGRPTNTGELFF. The rearrangement joins TRBV5-1 to TRBJ2-2, with no clear D. The germline V and J ends were trimmed by 10 bases and 0 bases, with 10 bases remaining between them. This CDR3 spans 13 amino acids. Per germline, CDR1 SGHRS and CDR2 YFSETQ.

The rearrangement uses TRBV30 and TRBJ1-6, with D possibly being TRBD1 (5 bases). Trimming left V 0 bases short and J 10 bases short, with 13 bases between. The germline V gene encodes CDR1 GTSNPN and CDR2 SVGIG (reference sequence). This CDR3 has 14 amino acids. The chain's CDR3 is CAWSVGAEGSPLHF. CDR3 nucleotide sequence: TGTGCCTGGAGTGTCGGGGCCGAGGGGTCACCCCTCCACTTT.

This rearrangement joins TRBV2 to TRBJ1-1, with D perhaps matching TRBD1 (5 bases). Germline V CDR1 and CDR2: SNHLY, FYNNEI. V gave up 7 bases and J gave up 6 bases, with 18 bases separating them. This CDR3 has 14 amino acids. CDR3 in DNA: TGTGCCAGCACTGCAGGGAGAGCGGTACCTGAAGCTTTCTTT. Its translation is CASTAGRAVPEAFF. Combining the CDR3 with reference TRBV2 and TRBJ1-1 gives the whole variable domain EPEVTQTPSHQVTQMGQEVILRCVPISNHLYFYWYRQILGQKVEFLVSFYNNEISEKSEIFDDQFSVERPDGSNFTLKIRSTKLEDSAMYFCASTAGRAVPEAFFGQGTRLTVV.

The chain uses TRBV3-1 (or the pseudogene TRBV3-2) and TRBJ2-7; no clear D. Germline loops: CDR1 LGHDT, CDR2 YNNKEL (reference sequence). This CDR3 spans 12 amino acids. V lost 5 bases to trimming and J lost 6 bases, with 11 bases between them. The DNA for the CDR3 is TGTGCCAGCAGCTACTTCAATAGCGAGCAGTACTTC. Its protein is CASSYFNSEQYF.

This clone was counted a single time. The CDR3 loop is CASSSRGPGEKGYNEQFF. Written as DNA, the CDR3 is TGTGCCAGCAGTTCCCGTGGGCCTGGGGAGAAGGGGTACAATGAGCAGTTCTTC. The chain recombines TRBV28 with TRBJ2-1; the D call may be TRBD1 or TRBD2 (5 bases each). The CDR3 is made up of 18 amino acids. V gave up 4 bases and J gave up 4 bases, with 23 bases separating them. Germline CDR1 and CDR2: MDHEN and SYDVKM.

V and J are TRBV11-3 and TRBJ2-1; 8 bases are a match to TRBD2. The CDR3 is 17 amino acids. The V and J ends lost 1 base and 4 bases, in that order; junction bases with no gene match: 9. Germline CDR1 is SGHNT and CDR2 is YENEEA. The CDR3 DNA follows: TGTGCCAGCAGCTTAGGGCAGGGATCTAGCGGGTACAATGAGCAGTTCTTC. This encodes CASSLGQGSSGYNEQFF.

This chain links TRBV7-9 with TRBJ2-7; the D is unclear. This CDR3 comprises 12 residues. Per germline, CDR1 SEHNR and CDR2 FQNEAQ (reference sequence). Trimming pared 2 bases from V and 6 bases from J, leaving 8 bases between. CDR3 amino acids: CASSLPRREQYF. In nucleotides, the CDR3 is TGTGCCAGCAGCTTACCCCGACGCGAGCAGTACTTC.

The rearrangement uses TRBV28 and TRBJ2-7; tentative D call: TRBD2 (6 bases). This CDR3 is built from 15 residues. V was clipped by 10 bases and J by 7 bases, with 26 bases between them. CDR1 is MDHEN, CDR2 SYDVKM, per germline. The CDR3 sequence is CATTGVRRAFGEQYF. CDR3 bases: TGTGCCACCACAGGTGTCAGGAGGGCCTTCGGTGAGCAGTACTTC.

The V and J genes are TRBV4-1 and TRBJ1-5; 10 nucleotides agree with TRBD1. CDR1 and CDR2 (germline): MGHRA, YSYEKL. CDR3 length: 15 amino acids. The J segment lost 3 bases and the V segment lost 4 bases, leaving 3 bases of the junction unmatched. The CDR3, as DNA: TGCGCCAGCAGCCCCGGGACAGGGGACAATCAGCCCCAGCATTTT. Translating it yields CASSPGTGDNQPQHF.

This clone occurred once. The V call is TRBV24-1, the J call TRBJ1-5, with TRBD1 as a possible D gene (5 bases). Germline CDR1 and CDR2: KGHDR and SFDVKD. The length of the CDR3 is 16 residues. Deletions cut 4 bases from V and 1 base from J, with 13 bases between. The CDR3 DNA reads TGTGCCACCAGTGAAGGGCCATGGGGGAGCAATCAGCCCCAGCATTTT. Translation: CATSEGPWGSNQPQHF.

The V and J genes are TRBV30 and TRBJ1-2; no reliable D call. The V and J ends lost 3 bases and 5 bases respectively, with 10 bases between them. This CDR3 contains 12 residues. The germline gives CDR1 GTSNPN, CDR2 SVGIG (reference sequence). The CDR3 protein is CAWSQSGYGYTF. The CDR3, as DNA: TGTGCCTGGAGCCAATCTGGGTATGGCTACACCTTC.

This clone appeared once. The rearrangement uses TRBV6-1 and TRBJ2-6; D gene uncertain. CDR1 is MNHNS, CDR2 SASEGT, per germline. Trimming pared 2 bases from V and 0 bases from J, leaving 8 bases between. This CDR3 is 16 amino acids long. The CDR3, as DNA: TGTGCCAGCAGTGAACAGACTTTCTCTGGGGCCAACGTCCTGACTTTC. This sequence encodes CASSEQTFSGANVLTF.

J is TRBJ1-4 and V is TRBV3-1 (or the pseudogene TRBV3-2); no reliable D call. In germline, CDR1 is LGHDT, CDR2 YNNKEL (reference sequence). V was pared by 3 bases and J by 8 bases, with 7 bases between. The CDR3 covers 12 residues. For the CDR3, the DNA is TGTGCCAGCAGCCACAAAACCGAAAAACTGTTTTTT. Translated: CASSHKTEKLFF.

V and J are TRBV18 and TRBJ2-1, with D possibly TRBD2 on 5 matching bases. V lost 2 bases, J lost 5 bases, and 22 bases lay in between. Germline-derived CDR1 and CDR2 are KGHSH and LQKENI. This CDR3 has 18 residues. The CDR3 nucleotides read TGTGCCAGCTCACCATCGGCGGAGCCCGGACTGTTTAACAATGAGCAGTTCTTC. Translated: CASSPSAEPGLFNNEQFF.

This clone is a singleton in its sample. This sequence joins TRBV7-2 and TRBJ2-1; D not resolved. CDR1 is SGHTA, CDR2 FQGNSA, per germline. This CDR3 has 12 residues. Trimming took 4 bases from V and 5 from J, leaving 6 bases between them. For the CDR3, the DNA is TGTGCCAGCAGCTCCCAACACAATGAGCAGTTCTTC. As protein: CASSSQHNEQFF.

This sequence joins TRBV29-1 and TRBJ2-5, with TRBD2 matching 11 bases. Germline loops: CDR1 SQVTM, CDR2 ANQGSEA. With 6 bases clipped from V and 4 bases from J, the junction kept 13 bases outside the gene matches. There are 16 residues in the CDR3. The CDR3 DNA follows: TGCAGCGTGATAACTCCTAGCGGGAGGTCTTTAGAGACCCAGTACTTC. Residues: CSVITPSGRSLETQYF.

The chain joins TRBV11-3 to TRBJ2-7, with 8 bases aligning to TRBD1. The CDR3 loop spans 15 amino acids. Germline CDR1 and CDR2: SGHNT and YENEEA. V was pared by 2 bases and J by 3 bases, with 6 bases of the junction left unmatched. The CDR3 reads CASSLRTGSYYEQYF. CDR3 DNA sequence: TGTGCCAGCAGCTTAAGGACAGGGAGTTACTACGAGCAGTACTTC.

The chain links TRBV15 to TRBJ1-5; the D gene is possibly TRBD1 (6 bases). V was clipped by 5 bases and J by 8 bases, with 13 bases between them. Germline assignment: CDR1 LNHNV and CDR2 YYDKDF (reference sequence). The CDR3 has 13 amino acids. The CDR3 protein is CATSGGQNEPQHF. The CDR3 nucleotides read TGTGCCACCAGCGGTGGACAGAATGAGCCCCAGCATTTT.